This T cell receptor beta chain was obtained from a study of T cell changes during pregnancy in multiple sclerosis. Generated by immunoSEQ multiplex PCR, the TCRdb table keeps only in-frame clones and is missing some. The sample records some 80,000 clones, approximately 95% being singletons. CDR3 length equals 16 residues. The V gene end was trimmed by 4 bases and the J gene end by 2 bases; junction bases not matched to a gene: 10. Germline V gene sequence: CDR1 SEHNR, CDR2 FQNEAQ (reference sequence). The TCR originated in a female donor with multiple sclerosis, enrolled in a pregnancy study. This chain uses TRBV7-9 with TRBJ1-1, with TRBD1 matching 7 bases. Sequencing used CD4+ T cells from peripheral blood mononuclear cells, obtained after pregnancy. CDR3 protein: CASSSPPGQSNTEAFF. The CDR3 DNA reads as TGTGCCAGCAGCTCTCCCCCGGGACAGTCAAACACTGAAGCTTTCTTT.